The present T cell receptor (beta chain) was sequenced within a study of CD8+ T cells in alopecia areata. At the level of the study: The authors scored treated patients' severity by affected scalp percentage.

Treatment given: oral pan-JAK inhibitor, 5-10 mg twice daily. RNA was isolated and reverse transcribed to cDNA, the sequencing template. Clones were read by immunoSEQ multiplex PCR, and TCRdb kept only the in-frame ones, dropping some. Found here are about 250,000 clones, about 60% of them singletons; the top ten hold 0.8% to 1%. Germline V gives CDR1 SGHNT, CDR2 YYREEE (reference sequence). The CDR3 runs to 16 residues. The V gene lost 0 bases and the J gene lost 5 bases, with 17 bases spanning the gap. This receptor was taken from a human donor with alopecia areata. The gene calls are TRBV5-4 and TRBJ1-2, with TRBD1 as a possible D gene (5 bases). The source material was CD4+ T cells sorted from blood, sampled at week 52, from a patient treated with tofacitinib. This CDR3 is CASSLVRSGAHYGYTF. The CDR3 nucleotides are TGTGCCAGCAGCTTGGTCAGATCTGGGGCGCATTATGGCTACACCTTC.